Following are 21 T cell receptor beta chains from one sample sequenced in a study of Graves' ophthalmopathy and Graves' hyperthyroidism. Amplified material comprised TCR beta CDR3 regions derived from RNA transcripts. An opening RT-PCR round employed HTBI primers and preceded a second-round multiplex PCR. One entry per CDR3 protein results from TCRdb running MiXCR on the multiplex PCR reads. The sample lists some 150,000 distinct CDR3 sequences; around two fifths were seen once. Sequencing used peripheral blood. The receptors stem from a man aged 30-40 years with Graves' ophthalmopathy.

This clonotype has ten or more counts. The rearrangement links TRBV14 to TRBJ1-3; D unresolved. The V and J ends lost 6 bases and 0 bases respectively, with 9 bases between them. The CDR3 has 14 residues. Germline CDR1 and CDR2: SGHDN and FVKESK. CDR3 DNA sequence: TGTGCCAGCAGTTCCCTGGACTCTGGAAACACCATATATTTT. Translated: CASSSLDSGNTIYF.

V usage is TRBV5-1 and J usage is TRBJ1-3; perhaps TRBD1 as D (6 bases). Trimming removed 1 base from V and 0 bases from J, with 14 bases in between. Per germline, CDR1 SGHRS and CDR2 YFSETQ. This CDR3 has 17 residues. CDR3 DNA sequence: TGCGCCAGCAGCTTGTCCGCAGGGGCTGCCTCTGGAAACACCATATATTTT. The encoded protein is CASSLSAGAASGNTIYF.

The gene calls are TRBV29-1 and TRBJ1-1; tentatively, D is TRBD1 (5 bases). Germline CDR1 reads SQVTM; CDR2 reads ANQGSEA. V was clipped by 3 bases and J by 5 bases, with 10 bases between them. The CDR3 has 12 amino acids. CDR3 region: CSVERGQTEAFF. The CDR3 DNA reads as TGCAGCGTTGAGAGGGGCCAGACTGAAGCTTTCTTT.

This clonotype was seen ten or more times. The chain combines TRBV6-1 with TRBJ2-5; TRBD1 might be the D (6 bases). CDR3 length equals 13 residues. The germline gives CDR1 MNHNS, CDR2 SASEGT. V lost 1 base to trimming and J lost 5 bases, with 8 bases between them. The CDR3 protein is CASSEGGPETQYF. The DNA of the CDR3 is TGTGCCAGCAGTGAAGGGGGGCCGGAGACCCAGTACTTC.

The chain employs TRBV7-9 and TRBJ2-7, with 8 positions matching TRBD1. Germline CDR1 SEHNR, CDR2 FQNEAQ (reference sequence). The V segment lost 6 bases and the J segment 6 bases; nucleotides outside the gene matches: 4. This CDR3 has 12 residues. The DNA for the CDR3 is TGTGCCAGCAGTCGACAGGGGACCGAGCAGTACTTC. It translates to CASSRQGTEQYF.

About this clonotype itself: Germline and junction disagree at one end, which may indicate a read error. The chain employs TRBV6-6 and TRBJ1-6, with D tentatively TRBD1 (5 bases). Germline loops: CDR1 MNHNY, CDR2 SVGAGI (reference sequence). This CDR3 has 12 residues. The CDR3 is CASSDSRGVNHF. The CDR3 nucleotides read TGTGCCAGCAGTGACTCGAGAGGGGTTAACCACTTT.

V usage is TRBV28 and J usage is TRBJ1-1, with D perhaps TRBD1 (5 bases). The CDR3 extends over 14 amino acids. V lost 5 bases and J 4 bases, leaving 14 bases between the germline ends. In germline, CDR1 is MDHEN, CDR2 SYDVKM. CDR3 in DNA: TGTGCCAGCAGTCCAAGGGGTAGGGTCACTGAAGCTTTCTTT. This encodes CASSPRGRVTEAFF.

This clonotype was counted many times. The V gene is TRBV10-3, the J gene TRBJ1-5, with D possibly TRBD1 on 6 matching bases. The germline CDR1 and CDR2 sequences are ENHRY and SYGVKD. The V end lost 2 bases, the J end lost 4 bases, and 9 bases lay between the germline ends. This CDR3 contains 14 residues. CDR3 region: CAISEGDINQPQHF. In nucleotides, the CDR3 is TGTGCCATCAGTGAGGGGGACATTAATCAGCCCCAGCATTTT.

The chain employs TRBV12-3 or TRBV12-4 and TRBJ1-2; 7 bases match TRBD1. The CDR3 is 17 residues long. After removal of 4 bases from V and 3 bases from J, the junction contained 14 bases not matched to a gene. This CDR3 is CASSYPLYDRAHYGYTF. CDR3 coding DNA: TGTGCCAGCAGTTACCCGCTCTATGACAGGGCGCACTATGGCTACACCTTC.

The rearrangement links TRBV6-2 or TRBV6-3 to TRBJ1-1, with D perhaps TRBD1 (6 bases). The CDR3 is 16 residues long. Trimming removed 5 bases at V and 0 bases at J, with 16 bases between. The V gene's germline CDR1 is MNHEY and CDR2 SVGEGT. For the CDR3, the DNA is TGTGCCAGCAGTCCCATGGACAGAAGCATGAACACTGAAGCTTTCTTT. It specifies CASSPMDRSMNTEAFF.

This chain joins TRBV28 and TRBJ2-7; TRBD1 is a possible D gene (6 bases). The CDR3 contains 12 residues. The germline CDR1 and CDR2 sequences are MDHEN and SYDVKM. Trimming cost V 5 bases and J 6 bases, with 11 bases left between them. The CDR3 here is CASSEQGFEQYF. The CDR3 DNA sequence: TGTGCCAGCAGTGAACAGGGTTTCGAGCAGTACTTC.

The chain recombines TRBV29-1 with TRBJ2-5; TRBD2 matches 12 bases. This CDR3 comprises 15 residues. The V gene end was trimmed by 8 bases and the J gene end by 4 bases; junction bases not matched to a gene: 11. Germline values: CDR1 SQVTM, CDR2 ANQGSEA. This CDR3 is CSSSSGGASGETQYF. Here the CDR3 DNA reads TGCAGCTCCTCTAGCGGGGGGGCTTCGGGAGAGACCCAGTACTTC.

Many counts were recorded for this clonotype. CDR3 coding DNA: TGTGCCAGCAGTTACTTCCTTCTAGCGGGGGAAGTCAAAAACATTCAGTACTTC. As protein: CASSYFLLAGEVKNIQYF. The chain combines TRBV6-2 or TRBV6-3 with TRBJ2-4; 10 bases map to TRBD2. V lost 1 base to trimming and J lost 3 bases; unmatched junction nucleotides: 9. Looked up from germline, CDR1 is MNHEY and CDR2 is SVGEGT. This CDR3 has 18 amino acids.

The chain uses TRBV6-2 or TRBV6-3 and TRBJ2-7, with 10 positions matching TRBD2. The CDR3 contains 15 residues. Germline assignment: CDR1 MNHEY and CDR2 SVGEGT. With 7 bases clipped from V and 5 bases from J, the junction kept 11 bases outside the gene matches. The CDR3 region is CASKPRRLAGDEQYF. The CDR3 DNA reads as TGTGCCAGCAAACCCAGGAGGCTAGCGGGAGACGAGCAGTACTTC.

This clonotype has just a few counts. The chain couples TRBV9 to TRBJ1-2; D is unresolved. CDR3 length: 15 amino acids. Germline CDR1 SGDLS, CDR2 YYNGEE. V was shortened by 4 bases and J by 4 bases, with 17 bases between the two germline ends. The CDR3 region is CASSSSSIPGYGYTF. Here the CDR3 DNA reads TGTGCCAGCAGCTCGTCCTCGATTCCTGGCTATGGCTACACCTTC. Full variable domain (outside the CDR3, taken from reference TRBV9 and TRBJ1-2): DSGVTQTPKHLITATGQRVTLRCSPRSGDLSVYWYQQSLDQGLQFLIQYYNGEERAKGNILERFSAQQFPDLHSELNLSSLELGDSALYFCASSSSSIPGYGYTFGSGTRLTVV.

V gene TRBV12-3 or TRBV12-4 combines with J gene TRBJ1-1; D unresolved. CDR3 size: 12 residues. V was pared by 5 bases and J by 1 base, with 5 bases between. The CDR3 DNA follows: TGTGCCAGCAGTGCACGGAACACTGAAGCTTTCTTT. The encoded protein is CASSARNTEAFF.

This chain uses TRBV10-3 with TRBJ2-2; tentatively, D is TRBD2 (6 bases). This CDR3 region has 16 residues. Germline CDR1 reads ENHRY; CDR2 reads SYGVKD. V shed 10 bases and J shed 3 bases, with 21 bases lying between them. In DNA, the CDR3 is TGTGCCACCCCCGGGGGTCGCCCTCCTTACACCGGGGAGCTGTTTTTT. It specifies CATPGGRPPYTGELFF.

This clonotype was recorded at least ten times. The chain uses TRBV6-5 and TRBJ2-7, with no clear D. Germline V gives CDR1 MNHEY, CDR2 SVGAGI. V was pared by 2 bases and J by 5 bases, with 13 bases between. This CDR3 has 14 residues. CDR3 sequence: CASSYVSSANEQYF. CDR3 in DNA: TGTGCCAGCAGTTACGTATCTTCGGCCAACGAGCAGTACTTC.

Many counts were recorded for this clonotype. The chain couples TRBV2 to TRBJ1-5; D might be TRBD1 (6 bases). The CDR3 sequence is 14 residues long. Between the trimmed V and J ends, which lost 8 bases and 4 bases, there was a span of 15 bases. Germline V CDR1 and CDR2: SNHLY, FYNNEI. The DNA of the CDR3 is TGTGCCAGCTCGTTTGGACAGACTAATCAGCCCCAGCATTTT. Its protein product is CASSFGQTNQPQHF.

The chain has TRBV20-1 and TRBJ1-6, with TRBD1 identical over 7 bases. V gave up 0 bases and J gave up 10 bases; unmatched junction bases: 12. The CDR3 has 16 residues. The germline V gene encodes CDR1 DFQATT and CDR2 SNEGSKA (reference sequence). CDR3: CSARDLRAGGPSPLHF. CDR3 nucleotide sequence: TGCAGTGCTAGAGATTTAAGGGCAGGGGGACCCTCACCCCTCCACTTT.

With regard to this clonotype: One end of the junction varies from germline; a read error may be responsible. The chain links TRBV15 to TRBJ2-2; 11 bases are shared with TRBD1. The CDR3 is 20 residues long. Germline V gene lookup returns CDR1 LNHNV and CDR2 YYDKDF (reference sequence). The CDR3 sequence is CASSTGQGALWLAGIGELFF. The DNA for the CDR3 is TGTGCCAGCAGCACTGGACAGGGGGCTCTCTGGCTAGCGGGAATCGGGGAGCTGTTTTTT. The variable domain in full, completed from reference TRBV15 and TRBJ2-2, reads DAMVIQNPRYQVTQFGKPVTLSCSQTLNHNVMYWYQQKSSQAPKLLFHYYDKDFNNEADTPDNFQSRRPNTSFCFLDIRSPGLGDTAMYLCASSTGQGALWLAGIGELFFGEGSRLTVL.